Below, one T cell receptor beta chain is given with its context. PCR used 60 Vbeta primers and 13 Jbeta primers. The protocol was immunoSEQ multiplex PCR, while the TCRdb copy is restricted to in-frame clones and leaves out a portion. This table holds about 160,000 clones, about three quarters found once. These data originate in a study of cytomegalovirus exposure and HLA in healthy donors. V lost 2 bases and J 7 bases, leaving 9 bases between the germline ends. The CDR3 spans 14 residues. Germline-derived CDR1 and CDR2 are SGHAT and FQNNGV. The J gene is TRBJ1-6, the V gene TRBV11-2; D perhaps matches TRBD1 (6 bases). This sequence was found in a woman younger than 45 in good health and CMV-seronegative. The material sequenced was PBMCs. The CDR3 loop is CASSLQGNNSPLHF. CDR3 nucleotides: TGTGCCAGCAGCTTACAGGGGAACAATTCACCCCTCCACTTT.